There are many counts of the clone carrying this T cell receptor (beta chain). TCRbeta library preparation incorporated unique molecular identifiers. TCRdb reprocessed the PCR reads with MiXCR, giving one entry per CDR3 protein. The table includes around 100,000 distinct CDR3 sequences, 10% to 13% detected once. This sample is drawn from a study of T-cell reconstitution after alpha-beta-depleted transplantation in children. Trimming shortened V by 4 bases and J by 3 bases, and 14 bases separated the two germline ends. The germline CDR1 and CDR2 sequences are SGHRS and YFSETQ. The CDR3 has 14 amino acids.

The TCR was taken from a boy between 2 and 10 years old with acute lymphoblastic leukemia, due to receive a stem cell transplant. The genes are TRBV5-1 and TRBJ2-7; D may be TRBD1 (7 bases). The sequences come from PBMCs, collected before TCRalphabeta/CD19-depleted stem cell transplant. The CDR3 sequence is CASSAGQLNYEQYF. CDR3 nucleotide sequence: TGCGCCAGCAGCGCGGGACAGCTGAACTACGAGCAGTACTTC.